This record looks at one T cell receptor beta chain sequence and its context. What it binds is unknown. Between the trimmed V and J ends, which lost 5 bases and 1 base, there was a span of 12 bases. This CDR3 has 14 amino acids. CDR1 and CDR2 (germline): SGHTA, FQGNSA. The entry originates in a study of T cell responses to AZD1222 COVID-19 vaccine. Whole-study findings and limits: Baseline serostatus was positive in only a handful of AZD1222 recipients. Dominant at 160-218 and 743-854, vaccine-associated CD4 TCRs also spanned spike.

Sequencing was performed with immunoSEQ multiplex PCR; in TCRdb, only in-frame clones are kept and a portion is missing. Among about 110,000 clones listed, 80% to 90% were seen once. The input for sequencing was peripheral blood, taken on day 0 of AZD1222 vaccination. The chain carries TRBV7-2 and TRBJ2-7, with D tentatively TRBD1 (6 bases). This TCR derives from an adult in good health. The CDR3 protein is CASSPGTQSYEQYF. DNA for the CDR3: TGTGCCAGCAGCCCCGGGACACAATCCTACGAGCAGTACTTC.